This T cell receptor beta chain was recorded in a study of T cells after posttransplantation cyclophosphamide. Findings and limits, study-wide: Later post-transplant blood repertoires were often dominated by donor CD8+ memory clones. Blood and skin or GI T cell repertoires showed limited TRB overlap.

This clone was detected a few times. The antigen is not known. Cyclophosphamide on days +3 and +4 followed busulfan-fludarabine conditioning and a marrow graft. Germline CDR1 LGHNA, CDR2 YSLEER. There are 17 residues in the CDR3. The trim removed 0 bases at V and 3 bases at J, leaving 5 bases unmatched. TCRdb's copy holds only in-frame clones and misses some; the assay was immunoSEQ multiplex PCR. This sample carries 14,000 or so clones, none of them present only once. The starting material was PBMCs, obtained 1162 days after allogeneic stem cell transplant with posttransplant cyclophosphamide. The sequence came from a female patient aged 40 to 50 who received an allogeneic stem cell transplant from a related donor, was CMV-positive, and had no GVHD. Some of these T cells may belong to the graft donor. This rearrangement joins TRBV4-3 to TRBJ2-2; TRBD1 aligns across 9 bases. The chain's CDR3 is CASSQDGGQGHTGELFF. The CDR3 nucleotides read TGCGCCAGCAGCCAAGATGGGGGACAGGGTCACACCGGGGAGCTGTTTTTT.